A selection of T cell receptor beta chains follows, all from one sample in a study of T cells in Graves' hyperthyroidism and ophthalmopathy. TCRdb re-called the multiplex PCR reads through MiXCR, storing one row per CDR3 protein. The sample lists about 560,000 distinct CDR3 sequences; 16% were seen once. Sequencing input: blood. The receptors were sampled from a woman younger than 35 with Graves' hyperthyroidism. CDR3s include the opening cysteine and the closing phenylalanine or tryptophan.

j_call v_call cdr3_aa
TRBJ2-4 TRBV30 CAWSPPPPLKAKNIQYF
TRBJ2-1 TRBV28 CASRSYNEQFF
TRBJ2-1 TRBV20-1 CSARDPRRGEYNEQFF
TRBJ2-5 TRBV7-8 CASSLSPRGGETQYF
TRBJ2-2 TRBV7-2 CASSGGTLGGLFF
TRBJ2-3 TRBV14 CASSQDRGTSTDTQYF
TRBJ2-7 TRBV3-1 CASSPLGTSGSPYEQYF
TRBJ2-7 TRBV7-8 CASSLEPANLYYEQYF
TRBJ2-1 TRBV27 CASSSFLAGSSYNEQFF
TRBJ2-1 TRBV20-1 CSASKGGLSGEQFF
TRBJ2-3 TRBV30 CAWSEGLAATDAQYF
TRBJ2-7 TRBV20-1 CSARDSREGSYEQYF
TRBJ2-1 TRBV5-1 CASSLVAGTHNEQFF
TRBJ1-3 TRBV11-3 CASSDRRQNTIYF
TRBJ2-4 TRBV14 CASSQTPGLAKNIQYF
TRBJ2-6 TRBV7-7 CASSEKGTRANVLTF
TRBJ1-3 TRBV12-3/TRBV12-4 CASSPSGASGNTIYF
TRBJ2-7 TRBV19 CASSGGSGSMYEQYF
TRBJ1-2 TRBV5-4 CASSLLDRAYGYTF
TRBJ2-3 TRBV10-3 CAISDDRGGTDTQYF
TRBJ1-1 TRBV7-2 CASSFKGWGEAFF
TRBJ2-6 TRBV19 CASSPPSRDRASSGANVLTF
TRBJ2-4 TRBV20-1 CSARADGTAKNIQYF
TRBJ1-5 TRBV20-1 CSARGETGDLGQPQHF
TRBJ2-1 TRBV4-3 CASSQEWLAPRYQQFF
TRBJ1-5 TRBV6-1 CASSVVRRNYSNQPQHF
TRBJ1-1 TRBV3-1 CASSLDRAGTEAFF
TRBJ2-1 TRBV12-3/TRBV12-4 CASSPNSGRAYGEQFF
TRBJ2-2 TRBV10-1 CASSESYGELFF